Presented here are 31 T cell receptor beta chains from one specimen sequenced in a study of regulatory T cells in long-lasting Graves disease. Described time point: newly diagnosed GD, antithyroid drugs for less than 3 months. PBMC RNA was the source of the TCR library. HTBI primers from iRepertoire and Arm-PCR of CDR3 regions yielded the TCR beta libraries. TCRdb re-called the multiplex PCR reads through MiXCR, storing one row per CDR3 protein. The data contain 300,000 to 400,000 distinct CDR3 sequences, roughly 18% of them singletons. The sample consisted of peripheral blood mononuclear cells (PBMCs), taken at new diagnosis, from a patient treated with antithyroid drugs. Receptors were obtained from a female donor with Graves disease.

V and J are TRBV19 and TRBJ2-3, with TRBD1 matching over 8 bases. Germline loops: CDR1 LNHDA, CDR2 SQIVND (reference sequence). V shed 6 bases, J shed 2 bases, and the junction held 10 bases outside the gene matches. The CDR3 has 16 amino acids. For the CDR3, the DNA is TGTGCCAGTAGCAAATTGACGGGACAGGTCACAGATACGCAGTATTTT. Protein product: CASSKLTGQVTDTQYF.

This clonotype was picked up many times. The V and J genes are TRBV12-3 or TRBV12-4 and TRBJ2-7; the D call may be TRBD1 or TRBD2 (5 bases each). This CDR3 contains 14 residues. Trimming took off 7 bases at V and 4 bases at J, with 17 bases between the two ends. The CDR3 DNA reads TGTGCCAGCACCCCGGGGCATGGTTTTTACGAGCAGTACTTC. Encoded protein: CASTPGHGFYEQYF.

The chain uses TRBV11-3 and TRBJ2-1, with 7 nucleotides matching TRBD2. This CDR3 region has 15 residues. Trimming removed 1 base from V and 6 bases from J; junction bases left unmatched: 6. Germline V CDR1 and CDR2: SGHNT, YENEEA. DNA of the CDR3: TGTGCCAGCAGCTTAGGGAAGCTAGCGGCCAATGAGCAGTTCTTC. Its protein product is CASSLGKLAANEQFF.

The chain links TRBV6-2 or TRBV6-3 to TRBJ2-3, with TRBD2 matching 9 bases. Trimming cost V 6 bases and J 2 bases; bases outside gene matches: 9. The germline CDR1 and CDR2 sequences are MNHEY and SVGEGT. The CDR3 extends over 16 amino acids. CDR3 bases: TGTGCCAGCAGGCCGCCGGCGGGAGGGCCCACAGATACGCAGTATTTT. It is translated as CASRPPAGGPTDTQYF.

This clonotype was picked up many times. The CDR3 coding sequence is TGTGCCTGGTGTCCGTGGGACAGGGGGCCTATTACCTATGGCTACACCTTC. Its translation: CAWCPWDRGPITYGYTF. The J gene is TRBJ1-2, the V gene TRBV30; 12 bases fit TRBD1. In germline, CDR1 is GTSNPN, CDR2 SVGIG (reference sequence). CDR3 size: 17 residues. V shed 5 bases and J 4 bases; nucleotides not matched to a gene: 14.

This clonotype was found many times. This chain uses TRBV12-3 or TRBV12-4 with TRBJ1-3; D may be TRBD1 (6 bases). V shed 1 base and J shed 4 bases, with 11 bases lying between them. This CDR3 comprises 15 residues. The CDR3 nucleotides read TGTGCCAGCAGTTTAGGCAGGGGAAGGGGAAACACCATATATTTT. It encodes CASSLGRGRGNTIYF.

On this clonotype itself: A far larger clone is only one base removed, so a read error is likely. Here the CDR3 DNA reads TGTGCCAGCACTCCCCAGGAGGCAATAGATGAGCAGTTCTTC. Residues: CASTPQEAIDEQFF. The chain carries TRBV6-2 or TRBV6-3 and TRBJ2-1; TRBD2 might be the D (5 bases). Germline CDR1 MNHEY, CDR2 SVGEGT. V was cut by 7 bases and J by 8 bases, with 18 bases left in between. The CDR3 runs 14 residues.

This clonotype was observed at least ten times. V gene TRBV7-3 combines with J gene TRBJ2-1; 8 positions agree with TRBD1. Per the germline V gene, CDR1 is SGHTA and CDR2 is FQGTGA. Trimming removed 4 bases from V and 0 bases from J; junction bases left unmatched: 5. The CDR3 is 16 amino acids. CDR3 coding DNA: TGTGCCAGCAGCTACGACAGGGGTGGCTCCTACAATGAGCAGTTCTTC. Translating it yields CASSYDRGGSYNEQFF.

This clonotype has a count of ten or more. The chain carries TRBV20-1 and TRBJ1-2, with 7 bases fitting TRBD1. Per the germline V gene, CDR1 is DFQATT and CDR2 is SNEGSKA (reference sequence). This CDR3 contains 17 residues. V lost 1 base and J lost 0; bases outside the gene matches: 11. The CDR3 DNA follows: TGCAGTGCTAGAGCGAAGAATTGGGACAGTGCTAACTATGGCTACACCTTC. This translates into CSARAKNWDSANYGYTF.

The chain combines TRBV30 with TRBJ2-2, with 12 bases fitting TRBD2. Germline V gene data show CDR1 as GTSNPN and CDR2 as SVGIG (reference sequence). After removal of 3 bases from V and 7 bases from J, the junction contained 15 bases not matched to a gene. CDR3 length: 18 amino acids. The CDR3 coding sequence is TGTGCCTGGAGGCCGGCCCACCTAGCGGGAGGGCGGAACGGGGAGCTGTTTTTT. It translates to CAWRPAHLAGGRNGELFF.

This clonotype was detected ten times or more. The chain couples TRBV12-3 or TRBV12-4 to TRBJ2-3, with TRBD2 matching 12 bases. The CDR3 spans 19 residues. Trimming at V came to 6 bases and at J to 0 bases, leaving 13 bases not matched to a gene. CDR3 sequence reads: CASSSLRLAGETSTDTQYF. Written as DNA, the CDR3 is TGTGCCAGCAGCTCTCTAAGACTAGCGGGAGAGACTAGCACAGATACGCAGTATTTT.

The sample holds a few counts of this clonotype. V and J are TRBV18 and TRBJ2-2; D is uncertain. The V gene's germline CDR1 is KGHSH and CDR2 LQKENI. The CDR3 spans 16 residues. V lost 1 base and J lost 0, with 9 bases in between. CDR3 sequence reads: CASSPRPPTNTGELFF. The CDR3 DNA sequence: TGTGCCAGCTCACCACGTCCACCGACGAACACCGGGGAGCTGTTTTTT.

This clonotype came up many times. The chain combines TRBV9 with TRBJ2-2; TRBD1 is a possible D gene (5 bases). This CDR3 is built from 14 residues. The germline V gene encodes CDR1 SGDLS and CDR2 YYNGEE. Trimming stripped 5 bases from V and 1 base from J, with 9 bases between. In nucleotides, the CDR3 is TGTGCCAGCAGAGATACAGGGAACACCGGGGAGCTGTTTTTT. Protein: CASRDTGNTGELFF.

In this sample, this clonotype turned up many times. The rearrangement joins TRBV28 to TRBJ2-1; D is tentatively TRBD1 or TRBD2 (5 bases each). CDR3 length: 16 residues. The germline V gene encodes CDR1 MDHEN and CDR2 SYDVKM. Trimming cost V 2 bases and J 8 bases, with 19 bases left between them. The CDR3 reads CASSLAGDGRGDEQFF. CDR3 bases: TGTGCCAGCAGTTTAGCCGGGGACGGACGAGGTGATGAGCAGTTCTTC.

A few counts support this clonotype. The CDR3, as DNA: TGTGCCAGCTTTTTGACAAACACCGGGGAGCTGTTTTTT. This gives the protein CASFLTNTGELFF. The chain links TRBV28 to TRBJ2-2; D remains unclear. The germline CDR1 and CDR2 sequences are MDHEN and SYDVKM. The ends were cut back, 8 bases at V and 2 bases at J, with 9 bases in the middle. The CDR3 has 13 amino acids.

Ten or more counts support this clonotype. This rearrangement joins TRBV10-2 to TRBJ2-1, with 11 positions matching TRBD2. CDR3 length equals 15 residues. Trimming took 4 bases from V and 4 from J; bases not matched to a gene: 3. The germline gives CDR1 WSHSY, CDR2 SAAADI. CDR3 sequence: CASSATSGVYNEQFF. The CDR3 nucleotides are TGCGCCAGCAGTGCGACTAGCGGGGTTTACAATGAGCAGTTCTTC.

This clonotype has a count of ten or more. The rearrangement uses TRBV7-2 and TRBJ1-1; 7 bases match TRBD1. This CDR3 is built from 15 residues. In germline, CDR1 is SGHTA, CDR2 FQGNSA. Trimming cost V 7 bases and J 0 bases; bases outside gene matches: 8. The CDR3 sequence: CASIAGQTMNTEAFF. CDR3 coding DNA: TGTGCCAGCATCGCGGGACAGACGATGAACACTGAAGCTTTCTTT.

As to this clonotype: A much more abundant neighbour one base away suggests this may be a read error. This chain uses TRBV6-2 or TRBV6-3 with TRBJ2-7; D may correspond to TRBD1 or TRBD2 (8 bases each). Trimming cost V 7 bases and J 9 bases, with 22 bases left between them. Germline assignment: CDR1 MNHEY and CDR2 SVGEGT. CDR3 length equals 14 residues. This chain's CDR3 is CASIPNQGAGGQYF. DNA for the CDR3: TGTGCCAGCATCCCTAACCAGGGGGCGGGGGGGCAGTACTTC.

This clonotype was seen many times. V usage is TRBV12-3 or TRBV12-4 and J usage is TRBJ2-7, with 9 bases lining up with TRBD1. The CDR3 is made up of 15 amino acids. J was trimmed by 5 bases and V by 6 bases; bases with no gene match: 11. CDR3 loop: CASRAGTGLIHEQYF. CDR3 coding DNA: TGTGCCAGCAGGGCCGGGACAGGGTTGATCCACGAGCAGTACTTC.

A word on this clonotype: A much larger clone differs by one base, so this may be a read error. The chain has TRBV28 and TRBJ1-1, with D unresolved. The CDR3 contains 15 residues. V was clipped by 3 bases and J by 4 bases, with 15 bases between them. Germline V gene data show CDR1 as MDHEN and CDR2 as SYDVKM. CDR3 residues: CASSFALIGSTEAFF. The CDR3 DNA follows: TGTGCCAGCAGTTTCGCCCTTATAGGGAGCACTGAAGCTTTCTTT.

This chain uses TRBV2 with TRBJ2-5, with D possibly being TRBD2 (6 bases). Germline CDR1 SNHLY, CDR2 FYNNEI. With 0 bases removed from V and 2 bases from J, the gap between germline ends came to 19 bases. This CDR3 is built from 18 residues. The CDR3 protein is CASSEAAGPGTSQETQYF. The CDR3 region has the DNA TGTGCCAGCAGTGAAGCGGCAGGGCCCGGGACTTCACAAGAGACCCAGTACTTC.

There are a few counts of this clonotype. The chain employs TRBV9 and TRBJ2-1; TRBD2 aligns across 7 bases. CDR3 size: 15 residues. Trimming took 0 bases from V and 4 from J; bases not matched to a gene: 4. From germline, CDR1 is SGDLS and CDR2 YYNGEE. The CDR3 sequence: CASSVAGAGYNEQFF. CDR3 DNA sequence: TGTGCCAGCAGCGTAGCGGGAGCGGGGTACAATGAGCAGTTCTTC.

This chain uses TRBV28 with TRBJ2-1; D call uncertain. The germline CDR1 and CDR2 sequences are MDHEN and SYDVKM. V lost 7 bases, J lost 5 bases, and 6 bases lay in between. The CDR3 spans 11 residues. This chain's CDR3 is CASISNNEQFF. The CDR3 DNA is TGTGCCAGCATTTCGAACAATGAGCAGTTCTTC.

This clonotype was detected ten times or more. This sequence joins TRBV15 and TRBJ1-1; D is unresolved. Germline lookup yields CDR1 LNHNV and CDR2 YYDKDF (reference sequence). V lost 3 bases and J lost 4, with 12 bases in between. This CDR3 has 14 amino acids. The CDR3 DNA reads TGTGCCACCAGCAGGCCCTATCGGGGCACTGAAGCTTTCTTT. This translates into CATSRPYRGTEAFF.

This clonotype turned up a few times. V is TRBV11-3 and J is TRBJ2-3; 9 positions match TRBD2. The CDR3 sequence is 16 residues long. CDR1 SGHNT and CDR2 YENEEA come from the germline V gene. Losses at the gene ends were 5 bases for V and 4 bases for J; bases not matched to a gene: 10. CDR3 DNA: TGTGCCAGCAGCCCTCCTAGCGGGAACCCCGCAGATACGCAGTATTTT. Its protein is CASSPPSGNPADTQYF.

This clonotype was detected many times. This rearrangement joins TRBV6-5 to TRBJ1-3, with D maybe TRBD1 (5 bases). Germline assignment: CDR1 MNHEY and CDR2 SVGAGI. V shed 0 bases and J shed 6 bases, with 9 bases lying between them. CDR3 size: 14 residues. Here the CDR3 reads CASSYSGRQNTIYF. CDR3 sequence (DNA): TGTGCCAGCAGTTACTCGGGACGGCAAAACACCATATATTTT.

This clonotype showed up many times. The CDR3 DNA sequence: TGTGCCACCAGTTACCTAGGAGATACGCAGTATTTT. Translated, it gives CATSYLGDTQYF. The gene calls are TRBV15 and TRBJ2-3; the D is unclear. V gave up 6 bases and J gave up 5 bases, with 9 bases separating them. The CDR3 covers 12 residues. Germline V lookup: CDR1 LNHNV, CDR2 YYDKDF (reference sequence).

The V and J genes are TRBV28 and TRBJ2-3; 10 bases align to TRBD2. V lost 5 bases and J lost 2; bases outside the gene matches: 10. The CDR3 loop spans 17 amino acids. Germline V gives CDR1 MDHEN, CDR2 SYDVKM. The chain's CDR3 is CASSGGQAGGPTDTQYF. CDR3 DNA: TGTGCCAGCAGTGGGGGACAAGCGGGAGGGCCCACAGATACGCAGTATTTT.

This clonotype was counted many times. The CDR3 DNA follows: TGTGCCAGCAGTTACGTCGCTGGGCAGGGCGGGGTGGTGCACGAGCAGTACTTC. Protein product: CASSYVAGQGGVVHEQYF. This chain uses TRBV6-5 with TRBJ2-7, with D maybe TRBD2 (6 bases). CDR1 is MNHEY, CDR2 SVGAGI, per germline. V lost 2 bases and J 5 bases, leaving 25 bases between the germline ends. The CDR3 extends over 18 amino acids.

The V gene is TRBV11-2, the J gene TRBJ2-5, with D perhaps matching TRBD1 or TRBD2 (6 bases each). This CDR3 contains 16 residues. V gave up 5 bases and J gave up 4 bases, with 20 bases separating them. Germline V CDR1 and CDR2: SGHAT, FQNNGV. As DNA, the CDR3 is TGTGCCAGCAGCCCAAGGATCGGGGGCGAGGGAGAGACCCAGTACTTC. Its protein is CASSPRIGGEGETQYF.

In its sample, this clonotype was seen many times. The chain joins TRBV3-1 to TRBJ2-7; D not certain. Germline V lookup: CDR1 LGHDT, CDR2 YNNKEL (reference sequence). This CDR3 has 14 residues. V dropped 2 bases and J dropped 2 bases, with 10 bases sitting between them. The CDR3, as DNA: TGTGCCAGCAGCCAAAGGAGATCCCCCTACGAGCAGTACTTC. Encoded protein: CASSQRRSPYEQYF.